The rows below give T cell receptor beta chains drawn from one sample of a study of blood T cell repertoires in COVID-19. The repertoire was sequenced with immunoSEQ multiplex PCR; TCRdb's copy has only in-frame clones and lacks some. Seen here are some 530,000 clones, 88% observed once, and the top ten hold roughly 8.5%. Sequencing was performed on PBMCs or T cells enriched from blood (not recorded which). Receptors originate from a woman in her sixties or seventies who had recovered from COVID-19. Each CDR3 is given with its conserved first and last residue. The D gene is left open where the match is weak.

v_call,d_call,j_call,cdr3_length,cdr3_aa
TRBV2,-,TRBJ1-2,12,CASSEGPYGYTF
TRBV3-1/TRBV3-2,-,TRBJ2-3,16,CASSQAGSVVPDTQYF
TRBV15,-,TRBJ1-2,15,CATSRDLRSPNGYTF
TRBV2,-,TRBJ1-2,14,CASSDDMTRYGYTF
TRBV24-1,-,TRBJ1-5,14,CATSDLYSNQPQHF
TRBV5-1,TRBD2,TRBJ2-3,14,CASSSLAGADTQYF
TRBV24-1,TRBD1,TRBJ1-5,17,CATSKSPTGTGNQPQHF
TRBV5-6,TRBD1,TRBJ2-1,16,CASSLKMGQGAAEQFF
TRBV5-1,-,TRBJ1-1,15,CASSLVPREGTEAFF
TRBV18,-,TRBJ1-1,11,CASSTGTEAFF
TRBV7-6,-,TRBJ2-3,14,CASSPMTSTDTQYF
TRBV10-1,TRBD1,TRBJ2-5,16,CASSDSKTGLRETQYF
TRBV18,-,TRBJ1-4,14,CASSLGPGKEKLFF
TRBV10-3,TRBD1,TRBJ1-1,15,CAISGGTGSITEAFF
TRBV5-1,TRBD1,TRBJ2-1,14,CASSGDRGLNEQFF
TRBV7-6,-,TRBJ2-1,14,CASSLGAQMYEQFF
TRBV5-1,-,TRBJ1-2,14,CASSLVFQGREDTF
TRBV6-5,TRBD1,TRBJ1-2,13,CASLDREGGGYTF
TRBV28,TRBD1,TRBJ2-2,15,CASSPGTGGTGELFF
TRBV7-6,-,TRBJ2-7,12,CASSLDRSLWYF
TRBV5-4,TRBD2,TRBJ2-5,16,CASSTTYGGGGETQYF
TRBV7-8,-,TRBJ1-1,15,CASSLALTSYTEAFF
TRBV5-1,-,TRBJ1-5,15,CASSLTGISGQPQHF
TRBV18,-,TRBJ1-3,14,CASSNSLSGNTIYF
TRBV5-1,-,TRBJ1-5,14,CASSPRVGGQPQHF
TRBV4-2,-,TRBJ2-5,15,CASSQDRTLQETQYF
TRBV25-1,TRBD1,TRBJ1-1,18,CASSEGKGQGAGGTEAFF
TRBV19,-,TRBJ1-4,15,CASSIIRATNEKLFF
TRBV7-8,TRBD1,TRBJ1-2,15,CASSTTSGGGYGYTF
TRBV5-1,-,TRBJ1-2,14,CASSLDNLAYGYTF
TRBV12-3/TRBV12-4,-,TRBJ1-1,13,CASSSPGFTEAFF
TRBV24-1,TRBD1,TRBJ2-5,16,CATEPSTGGFQETQYF
TRBV6-1,-,TRBJ1-4,14,CASSDQGLSEKLFF
TRBV18,TRBD1,TRBJ1-5,15,CASSPEGGVAEPQHF
TRBV5-5,-,TRBJ2-2,16,CASSLMSRGAVGELFF
TRBV27,TRBD2,TRBJ2-1,14,CASSPAGALNEQFF
TRBV5-4,-,TRBJ1-2,15,CASSPTGPLNYGYTF